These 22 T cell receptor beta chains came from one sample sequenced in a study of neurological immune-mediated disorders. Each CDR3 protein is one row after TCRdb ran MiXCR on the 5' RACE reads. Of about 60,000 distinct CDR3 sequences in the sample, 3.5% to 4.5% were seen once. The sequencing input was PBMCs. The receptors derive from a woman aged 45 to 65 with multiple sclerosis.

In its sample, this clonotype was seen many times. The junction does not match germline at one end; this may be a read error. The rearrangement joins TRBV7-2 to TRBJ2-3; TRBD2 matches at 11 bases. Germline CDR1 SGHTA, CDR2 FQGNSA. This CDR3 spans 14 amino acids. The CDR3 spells CASSIAGGSDTQYF. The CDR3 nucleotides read TGTGCCAGCAGCATAGCGGGAGGGTCAGATACGCAGTATTTT.

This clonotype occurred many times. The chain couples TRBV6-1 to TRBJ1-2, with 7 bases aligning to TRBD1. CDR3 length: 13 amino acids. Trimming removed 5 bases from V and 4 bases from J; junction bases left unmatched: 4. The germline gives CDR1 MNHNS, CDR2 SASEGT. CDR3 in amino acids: CASSSTGTYGYTF. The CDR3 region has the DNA TGTGCCAGCAGTTCGACAGGGACCTATGGCTACACCTTC.

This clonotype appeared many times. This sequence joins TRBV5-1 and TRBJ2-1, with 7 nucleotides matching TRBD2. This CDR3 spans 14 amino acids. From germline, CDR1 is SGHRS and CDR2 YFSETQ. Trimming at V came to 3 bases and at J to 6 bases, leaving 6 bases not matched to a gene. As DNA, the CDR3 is TGCGCCAGCAGCTCCGCAACTAGCGTCAATGAGCAGTTCTTC. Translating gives CASSSATSVNEQFF.

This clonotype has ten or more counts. CDR3 DNA: TGCGCCAGCAGCCAGAGCCGGGACAACTACAATGAGCAGTTCTTC. Amino acid sequence: CASSQSRDNYNEQFF. The V call is TRBV4-3, the J call TRBJ2-1; a possible D gene is TRBD1 (6 bases). Trimming left V 3 bases short and J 3 bases short, with 12 bases between. This CDR3 has 15 amino acids. Germline V lookup: CDR1 LGHNA, CDR2 YSLEER.

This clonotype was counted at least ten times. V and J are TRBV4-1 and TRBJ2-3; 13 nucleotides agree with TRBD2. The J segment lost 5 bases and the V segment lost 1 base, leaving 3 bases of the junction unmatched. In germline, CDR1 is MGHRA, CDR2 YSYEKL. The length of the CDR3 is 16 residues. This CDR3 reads CASSQGGLAGIDTQYF. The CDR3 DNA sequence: TGCGCCAGCAGCCAAGGGGGACTAGCGGGAATAGATACGCAGTATTTT.

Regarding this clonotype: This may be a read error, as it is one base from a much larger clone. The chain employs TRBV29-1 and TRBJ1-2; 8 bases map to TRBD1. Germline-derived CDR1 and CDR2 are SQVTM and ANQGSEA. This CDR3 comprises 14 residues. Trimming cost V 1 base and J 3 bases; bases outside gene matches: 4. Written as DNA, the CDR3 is TGCAGCGTTGAAGGCAGGGGGCAGGACTATGGCTACACCTTC. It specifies CSVEGRGQDYGYTF. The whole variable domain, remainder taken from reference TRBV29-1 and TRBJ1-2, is SAVISQKPSRDICQRGTSLTIQCQVDSQVTMMFWYRQQPGQSLTLIATANQGSEATYESGFVIDKFPISRPNLTFSTLTVSNMSPEDSSIYLCSVEGRGQDYGYTFGSGTRLTVV.

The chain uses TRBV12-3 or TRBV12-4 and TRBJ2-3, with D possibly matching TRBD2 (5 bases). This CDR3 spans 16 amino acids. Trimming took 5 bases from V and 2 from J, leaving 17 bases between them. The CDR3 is CASSPLPGILTDTQYF. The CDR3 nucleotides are TGTGCCAGCAGTCCGCTGCCGGGGATCCTCACAGATACGCAGTATTTT.

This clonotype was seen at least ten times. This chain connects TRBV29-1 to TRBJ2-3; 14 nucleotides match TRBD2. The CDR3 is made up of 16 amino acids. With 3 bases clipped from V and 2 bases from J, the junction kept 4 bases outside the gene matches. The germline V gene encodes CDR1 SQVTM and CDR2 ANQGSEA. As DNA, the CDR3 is TGCAGCGTTGAGGGACTAGCGGGAGTGAACACAGATACGCAGTATTTT. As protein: CSVEGLAGVNTDTQYF.

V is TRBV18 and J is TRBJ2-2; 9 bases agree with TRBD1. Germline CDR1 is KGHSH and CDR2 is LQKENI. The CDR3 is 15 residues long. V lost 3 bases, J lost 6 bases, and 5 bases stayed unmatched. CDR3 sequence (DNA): TGTGCCAGCTCACCGTCAGGACAGGGGCCCGGGGAGCTGTTTTTT. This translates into CASSPSGQGPGELFF.

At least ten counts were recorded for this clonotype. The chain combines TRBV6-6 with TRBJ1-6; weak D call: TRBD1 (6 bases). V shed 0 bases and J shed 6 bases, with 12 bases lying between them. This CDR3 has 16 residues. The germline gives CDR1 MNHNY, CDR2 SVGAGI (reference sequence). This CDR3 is CASSYSNRVFNSPLHF. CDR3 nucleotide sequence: TGTGCCAGCAGTTACTCGAACAGGGTGTTTAATTCACCCCTCCACTTT.

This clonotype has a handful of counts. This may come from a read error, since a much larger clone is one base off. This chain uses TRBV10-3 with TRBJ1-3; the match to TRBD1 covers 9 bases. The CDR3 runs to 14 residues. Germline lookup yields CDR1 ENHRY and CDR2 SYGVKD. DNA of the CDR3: TGTGCCATCAGTGAGTCGACAGGGGGAAAAACCATATATTTT. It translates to CAISESTGGKTIYF.

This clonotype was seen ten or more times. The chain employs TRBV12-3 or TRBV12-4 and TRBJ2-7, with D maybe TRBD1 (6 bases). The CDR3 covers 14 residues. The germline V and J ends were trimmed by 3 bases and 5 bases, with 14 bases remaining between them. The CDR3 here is CASSLEQGKDEQYF. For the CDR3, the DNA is TGTGCCAGCAGTTTGGAGCAGGGGAAAGACGAGCAGTACTTC.

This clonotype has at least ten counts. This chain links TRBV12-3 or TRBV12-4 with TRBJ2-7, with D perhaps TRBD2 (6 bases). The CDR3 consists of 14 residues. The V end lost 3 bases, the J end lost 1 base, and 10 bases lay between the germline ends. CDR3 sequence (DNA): TGTGCCAGCAGTTTCGGGACTTATTCCTACGAGCAGTACTTC. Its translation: CASSFGTYSYEQYF.

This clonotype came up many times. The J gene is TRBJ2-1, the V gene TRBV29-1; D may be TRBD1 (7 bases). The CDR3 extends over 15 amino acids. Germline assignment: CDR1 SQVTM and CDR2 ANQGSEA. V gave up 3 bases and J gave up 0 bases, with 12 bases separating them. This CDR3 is CSVEPRDSSYNEQFF. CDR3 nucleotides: TGCAGCGTTGAGCCGCGGGACAGCTCCTACAATGAGCAGTTCTTC.

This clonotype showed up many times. The CDR3 loop reads CASTHGGLNEQFF. In DNA form, the CDR3 reads TGTGCCAGCACCCACGGCGGGCTTAATGAGCAGTTCTTC. The rearrangement joins TRBV11-2 to TRBJ2-1; D may be TRBD2 (5 bases). Trimming removed 7 bases from V and 7 bases from J, with 14 bases in between. The CDR3 runs 13 residues. Germline CDR1 reads SGHAT; CDR2 reads FQNNGV.

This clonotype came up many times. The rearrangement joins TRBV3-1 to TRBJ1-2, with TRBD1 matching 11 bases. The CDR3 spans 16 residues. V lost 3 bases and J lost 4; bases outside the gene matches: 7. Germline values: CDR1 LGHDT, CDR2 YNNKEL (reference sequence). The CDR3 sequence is CASSHERTGGVYGYTF. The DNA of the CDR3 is TGTGCCAGCAGCCATGAACGGACAGGGGGCGTCTATGGCTACACCTTC.

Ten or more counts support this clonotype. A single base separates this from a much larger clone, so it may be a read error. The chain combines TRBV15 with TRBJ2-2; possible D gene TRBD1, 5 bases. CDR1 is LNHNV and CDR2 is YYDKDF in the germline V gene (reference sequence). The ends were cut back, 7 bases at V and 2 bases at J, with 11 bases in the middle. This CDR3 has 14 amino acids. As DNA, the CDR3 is TGTGCCACCATCGAGGACATAAACACCGGGGAGCTGTTTTTT. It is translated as CATIEDINTGELFF.

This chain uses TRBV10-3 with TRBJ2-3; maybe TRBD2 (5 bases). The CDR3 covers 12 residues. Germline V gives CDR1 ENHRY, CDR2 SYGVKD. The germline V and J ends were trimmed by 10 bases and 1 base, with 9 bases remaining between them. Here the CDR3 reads CATGERTDTQYF. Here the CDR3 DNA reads TGTGCCACCGGGGAACGCACAGATACGCAGTATTTT.

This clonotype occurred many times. The CDR3 DNA is TGCAGTGCTCCTCAAGCGGGTCTCAGCGGGGAGCTGTTTTTT. Its protein product is CSAPQAGLSGELFF. V gene TRBV20-1 combines with J gene TRBJ2-2, with D possibly matching TRBD2 (6 bases). This CDR3 has 14 residues. Trimming cost V 5 bases and J 7 bases, with 17 bases left between them. Germline loops: CDR1 DFQATT, CDR2 SNEGSKA (reference sequence).

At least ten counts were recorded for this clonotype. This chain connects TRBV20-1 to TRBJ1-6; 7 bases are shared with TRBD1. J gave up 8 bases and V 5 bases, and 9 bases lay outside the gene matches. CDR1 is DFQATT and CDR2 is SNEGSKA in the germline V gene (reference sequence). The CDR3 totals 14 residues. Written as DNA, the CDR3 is TGCAGTGCTCCCCGGACAGGAGGTGATTCACCCCTCCACTTT. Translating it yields CSAPRTGGDSPLHF.

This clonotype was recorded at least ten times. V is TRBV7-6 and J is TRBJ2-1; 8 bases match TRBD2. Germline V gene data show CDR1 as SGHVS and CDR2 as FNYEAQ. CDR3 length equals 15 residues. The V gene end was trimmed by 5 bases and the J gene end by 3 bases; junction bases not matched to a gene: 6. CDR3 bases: TGTGCCAGCAGCCCTACGACTAGCGACTACAATGAGCAGTTCTTC. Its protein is CASSPTTSDYNEQFF.

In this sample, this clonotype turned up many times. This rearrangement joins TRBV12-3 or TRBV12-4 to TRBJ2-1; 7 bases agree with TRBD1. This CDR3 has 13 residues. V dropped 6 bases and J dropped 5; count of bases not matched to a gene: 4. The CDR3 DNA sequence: TGTGCCAGCAGGGGGACAGTGGACAATGAGCAGTTCTTC. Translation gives CASRGTVDNEQFF.